The T cell receptor beta chain under discussion was sequenced for a study of T-cell reconstitution after alpha-beta-depleted transplantation in children (dated by TCRdb to about 2016). In terms of the full investigation: T-cell immune reconstitution after TCRalphabeta/CD19-depleted allogeneic hematopoietic cell transplantation in children was quantitatively tracked in the study by means of TCR repertoire profiling.

Concerning this clonotype: Its antigen is currently not known. No quality values exist for individual bases; no much larger clone is one base distant.

Receptor amplification or capture employed PCR. Sequencing was carried out with an Illumina HiSeq 2500. Molecular barcoding was employed in the preparation of TCR libraries, with unique molecular identifiers being used to normalize TCRbeta repertoire quantification. The public reads were run again by TCRdb, first through fastp at Q25 and then through MiXCR, and only productive beta chains were kept. Every distinct CDR3 protein forms one entry, paired with its most common genes and DNA. The sample yields 500,000 to 600,000 distinct CDR3 sequences; 25% to 30% were counted once. The ten largest make up less than 40% of the sample. The treatment or condition label on this specimen signifies: allogeneic hematopoietic cell transplantation with graft depleted of TCRalphabeta T cells and CD19 B cells. TCRalphabeta/CD19-depleted allogeneic hematopoietic cell grafts were given to the transplant recipients, all of whom were children.

Here is what the overall study found, with its caveats: Hyperexpanded clone frequencies declined over subsequent months; after one year, T-cell counts and TCRbeta diversity were mostly attributed to newly produced T cells. In some patients, high TCRbeta diversity at day 60 was attributed to recipient T cells and intrathymic progenitors that had survived conditioning. Apparently early alphabetaT-cell count recovery about two months after transplant reportedly relied on only several hundred rapidly expanded clones derived from non-depleted graft cells.

The V end loses 10 bases and the J end loses 5 bases, and a stretch of 23 bases separates them. The germline V gene (reference sequence) gives CDR1 as MNHEY and CDR2 as SMNVEV. The CDR3 starts with the cysteine, ends with the phenylalanine, and has 15 residues. Only CDR3 DNA is held: 45 bases, read in frame from base 1. The material was PBMCs, obtained before TCRalphabeta/CD19-depleted stem cell transplant. The TCR was taken from a boy in the first two years of life with Wiskott-Aldrich syndrome, due to receive a stem cell transplant. The chain is made from TRBV27 and TRBJ1-1, with a tentative D gene TRBD1 over 6 matching bases. Read as DNA, the sequence is TGTGCCACCTACCAGAGGGGGGCCCGGGATACTGAAGCTTTCTTT. It translates as CATYQRGARDTEAFF.